One sample yielded the 23 T cell receptor beta chains listed below, sequenced in a study of blood T cell repertoires in COVID-19 (dated by TCRdb to about 2020). The library was built by means of the immunoSEQ multiplex PCR assay. Entries here come from immuneACCESS through TCRdb and include only in-frame sequences with V and J called. Some clones fail to appear in such tables; in the studies checked, an unresolved V gene covers under half of the shortfall, and the cause of the remainder is unknown. The sample table lists 200,000 to 250,000 clones, about 86% of them with a count of one. Of the sample, more than 1.4% falls within the top ten clones. Sequencing was performed on peripheral blood. These receptors were taken from a man between 18 and 35 years old with active or convalescent COVID-19.

V and J are TRBV21-1 and TRBJ2-7; the table's D call of TRBD1 was not tested on the DNA. TRBV21-1 is a listed pseudogene. This CDR3 is 18 amino acids long. The CDR3 region has the DNA TGTGCCGGCCTACGTGGCCAGGGGGCGCACCCACGATCCTACGAGCAGTACTTC. This codes for CAGLRGQGAHPRSYEQYF.

The genes are TRBV15 and TRBJ2-7; D remains ambiguous. The ends were cut back, 0 bases at V and 0 bases at J, with 15 bases in the middle. Germline V gene data show CDR1 as LNHNV and CDR2 as YYDKDF (reference sequence). CDR3 length: 17 amino acids. The CDR3 region is CATSRDRQALHSYEQYF. In DNA form, the CDR3 reads TGTGCCACCAGCAGAGATAGGCAGGCCCTCCACTCCTACGAGCAGTACTTC.

This chain connects TRBV29-1 to TRBJ1-1, with 11 bases that match TRBD1. In germline, CDR1 is SQVTM, CDR2 ANQGSEA. J gave up 1 base and V 6 bases, and 7 bases lay outside the gene matches. CDR3 length: 15 residues. CDR3 nucleotides: TGCAGCGTCTCCGGGACAGGGGGGAGGAACACTGAAGCTTTCTTT. Its translation: CSVSGTGGRNTEAFF.

V gene TRBV7-6 combines with J gene TRBJ2-1; 8 bases match TRBD1. The CDR3 sequence is 17 residues long. Germline CDR1 reads SGHVS; CDR2 reads FNYEAQ. After removal of 4 bases from V and 8 bases from J, the junction contained 16 bases not matched to a gene. The CDR3 DNA is TGTGCCAGCAGCTCTAACTCGGGGACAGGCCCGGTCGATGAGCAGTTCTTC. Residues: CASSSNSGTGPVDEQFF.

V gene TRBV5-1 combines with J gene TRBJ2-7; D gene unclear. V shed 6 bases and J shed 2 bases, with 12 bases lying between them. Germline values: CDR1 SGHRS, CDR2 YFSETQ. There are 13 residues in the CDR3. CDR3 protein: CASNSDIPYEQYF. DNA for the CDR3: TGCGCCAGCAACTCCGACATTCCCTACGAGCAGTACTTC.

Only a few counts were recorded for this clone. The V and J genes are TRBV9 and TRBJ2-2; 7 bases align to TRBD2. Germline V lookup: CDR1 SGDLS, CDR2 YYNGEE. The CDR3 is 14 residues long. With 0 bases clipped from V and 7 bases from J, the junction kept 3 bases outside the gene matches. In nucleotides, the CDR3 is TGTGCCAGCAGCGTAGCTCCGGGAGGCGGGGAGCTGTTTTTT. Translated: CASSVAPGGGELFF.

The chain employs TRBV19 and TRBJ1-2; D might be TRBD1 (6 bases). Trimming removed 6 bases at V and 2 bases at J, with 10 bases between. This CDR3 spans 13 amino acids. Germline V gene lookup returns CDR1 LNHDA and CDR2 SQIVND (reference sequence). Here the CDR3 reads CASRDSINYGYTF. The CDR3 region has the DNA TGTGCCAGTAGGGACAGCATCAACTATGGCTACACCTTC.

The CDR3 reads CATPKGGRGSNEQFF. The CDR3 DNA follows: TGCGCCACCCCCAAAGGAGGGAGGGGATCCAATGAGCAGTTCTTC. The chain joins TRBV10-2 to TRBJ2-1, with 7 nucleotides matching TRBD2. The germline gives CDR1 WSHSY, CDR2 SAAADI. CDR3 length: 15 amino acids. V lost 10 bases and J lost 6; bases outside the gene matches: 15.

The V gene is TRBV6-4, the J gene TRBJ2-3; D is perhaps TRBD1 (5 bases). Looked up from germline, CDR1 is MRHNA and CDR2 is SNTAGT. The CDR3 is 14 residues long. V was trimmed by 6 bases and J by 1 base, leaving 11 bases between them. The CDR3 reads CASREDRGTDTQYF. The CDR3 nucleotides are TGTGCCAGCAGGGAAGACAGAGGCACAGATACGCAGTATTTT.

V is TRBV28 and J is TRBJ2-7, with 7 bases aligning to TRBD1. V lost 6 bases, J lost 0 bases, and 11 bases stayed unmatched. The CDR3 is 16 residues long. Germline loops: CDR1 MDHEN, CDR2 SYDVKM. CDR3 sequence: CASRTIDRVSSYEQYF. In DNA, the CDR3 is TGTGCCAGCAGAACGATCGACAGGGTAAGCTCCTACGAGCAGTACTTC.

The chain combines TRBV9 with TRBJ2-5, with D perhaps matching TRBD2 (5 bases). The V gene's germline CDR1 is SGDLS and CDR2 YYNGEE. There are 16 residues in the CDR3. V dropped 0 bases and J dropped 1 base, with 13 bases sitting between them. CDR3 sequence (DNA): TGTGCCAGCAGCGTAGGGTCAAGCGGAGTCCAAGAGACCCAGTACTTC. It yields the protein CASSVGSSGVQETQYF.

The chain employs TRBV30 and TRBJ2-2; the D gene is possibly TRBD2 (5 bases). CDR1 is GTSNPN and CDR2 is SVGIG in the germline V gene (reference sequence). Trimming stripped 3 bases from V and 6 bases from J, with 11 bases between. There are 13 residues in the CDR3. DNA of the CDR3: TGTGCCTGGAGGGTAAGCGGACCCGGGGAGCTGTTTTTT. Its translation: CAWRVSGPGELFF.

V gene TRBV9 combines with J gene TRBJ2-3; 9 nucleotides align to TRBD2. Trimming removed 7 bases from V and 4 bases from J; junction bases left unmatched: 25. CDR3 length: 20 amino acids. Germline V lookup: CDR1 SGDLS, CDR2 YYNGEE. The CDR3 loop is CASYQPTSGKSSPSPDTQYF. CDR3 bases: TGTGCCAGCTACCAACCGACTAGCGGAAAATCGTCCCCCTCACCAGATACGCAGTATTTT. The full variable domain, its missing parts supplied by reference TRBV9 and TRBJ2-3, is DSGVTQTPKHLITATGQRVTLRCSPRSGDLSVYWYQQSLDQGLQFLIQYYNGEERAKGNILERFSAQQFPDLHSELNLSSLELGDSALYFCASYQPTSGKSSPSPDTQYFGPGTRLTVL.

This chain joins TRBV2 and TRBJ2-7; 7 bases align to TRBD1. J lost 3 bases, V lost 4 bases, and 9 bases had no gene match. CDR1 and CDR2 from the germline V gene are SNHLY and FYNNEI. This CDR3 is built from 15 residues. CDR3 region: CASSGWDSTNYEQYF. As DNA, the CDR3 is TGTGCCAGCAGTGGTTGGGACAGTACGAACTACGAGCAGTACTTC.

Here the CDR3 DNA reads TGTGCCAGCAGCCCCCCTCGGGACAGCTACGAGCAGTACTTC. This gives the protein CASSPPRDSYEQYF. The J gene is TRBJ2-7, the V gene TRBV7-2; the match to TRBD1 covers 7 bases. This CDR3 has 14 residues. The trim removed 5 bases at V and 3 bases at J, leaving 7 bases unmatched. Germline CDR1 and CDR2: SGHTA and FQGNSA.

The chain links TRBV3-1 (or the pseudogene TRBV3-2) to TRBJ1-1, with D possibly TRBD1 on 5 matching bases. Germline assignment: CDR1 LGHDT and CDR2 YNNKEL (reference sequence). This CDR3 is built from 14 residues. The V end was cut by 1 base, the J end by 8 bases, with 14 bases between. The CDR3: CASSQVTDAIEAFF. The CDR3 nucleotides read TGTGCCAGCAGCCAAGTGACAGACGCTATCGAAGCTTTCTTT.

This clone has a single count. The chain joins TRBV7-2 to TRBJ1-2; 10 nucleotides match TRBD1. Germline-derived CDR1 and CDR2 are SGHTA and FQGNSA. The ends lost 3 bases at V and 3 bases at J; junction bases unmatched: 4. There are 15 residues in the CDR3. DNA of the CDR3: TGTGCCAGCAGCTTGGGACAGGGGTTCTACTATGGCTACACCTTC. Amino acids: CASSLGQGFYYGYTF.

The chain employs TRBV19 and TRBJ1-6; 7 bases are shared with TRBD1. The CDR3 has 14 amino acids. J gave up 10 bases and V 5 bases, and 8 bases lay outside the gene matches. Germline CDR1 and CDR2: LNHDA and SQIVND (reference sequence). CDR3 region: CASSADRVRSPLHF. The CDR3 region has the DNA TGTGCCAGTAGTGCCGACAGGGTACGATCACCCCTCCACTTT.

Worth noting for this clone: Other DNA sequences in the same sample also yield this CDR3. In nucleotides, the CDR3 is TGCGCCAGCAGCTTGGGACAGGGAATCTATGGCTACACCTTC. It yields the protein CASSLGQGIYGYTF. This sequence joins TRBV5-1 and TRBJ1-2, with 7 bases identical to TRBD1. Trimming removed 0 bases from V and 4 bases from J; junction bases left unmatched: 3. The CDR3 runs to 14 residues. Germline CDR1 SGHRS, CDR2 YFSETQ.

V is TRBV7-8 and J is TRBJ2-7; D is perhaps TRBD2 (7 bases). Germline loops: CDR1 SGHVS, CDR2 FQNEAQ. This CDR3 contains 16 residues. Trimming stripped 5 bases from V and 5 bases from J, with 22 bases between. This CDR3 reads CASSVQRGGSVHEQYF. CDR3 nucleotide sequence: TGTGCCAGCAGCGTTCAGAGGGGGGGGTCTGTCCACGAGCAGTACTTC.

This clone was seen more than once but under ten times. The CDR3 sequence: CASSPLGGNTEAFF. CDR3 sequence (DNA): TGTGCCAGCAGCCCGTTAGGGGGGAACACTGAAGCTTTCTTT. The chain uses TRBV4-2 and TRBJ1-1, with a tentative D call TRBD1 (6 bases). V was cut by 4 bases and J by 1 base, with 10 bases left in between. Germline values: CDR1 LGHNA, CDR2 YNFKEQ. The CDR3 runs to 14 residues.

The sample holds a few counts of this clone. The chain links TRBV19 to TRBJ1-3, with a tentative D call TRBD1 (6 bases). This CDR3 has 14 amino acids. Deletions cut 10 bases from V and 0 bases from J, with 13 bases between. The germline V gene encodes CDR1 LNHDA and CDR2 SQIVND (reference sequence). The CDR3 DNA follows: TGTGCCACTCCCGGACAGTACTCTGGAAACACCATATATTTT. Residues: CATPGQYSGNTIYF.

The chain couples TRBV15 to TRBJ2-7; D possibly corresponds to TRBD1 (5 bases). The germline CDR1 and CDR2 sequences are LNHNV and YYDKDF (reference sequence). This CDR3 has 19 amino acids. V was clipped by 0 bases and J by 3 bases, with 24 bases between them. The CDR3 region has the DNA TGTGCCACCAGCAGAGATTTTCCCGTTGGACGCGACAGTGGCTACGAGCAGTACTTC. Protein product: CATSRDFPVGRDSGYEQYF.